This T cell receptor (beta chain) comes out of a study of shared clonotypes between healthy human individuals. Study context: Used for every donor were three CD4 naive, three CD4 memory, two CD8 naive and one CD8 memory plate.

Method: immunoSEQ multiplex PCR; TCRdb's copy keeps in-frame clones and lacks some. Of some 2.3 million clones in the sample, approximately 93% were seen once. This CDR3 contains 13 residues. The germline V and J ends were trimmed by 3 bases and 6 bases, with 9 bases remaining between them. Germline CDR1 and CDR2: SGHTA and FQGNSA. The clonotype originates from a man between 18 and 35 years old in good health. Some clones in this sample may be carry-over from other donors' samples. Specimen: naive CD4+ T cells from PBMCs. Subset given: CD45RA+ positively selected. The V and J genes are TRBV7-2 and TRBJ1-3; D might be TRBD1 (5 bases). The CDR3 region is CASSFQGVNTIYF. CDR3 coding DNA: TGTGCCAGCAGCTTCCAAGGGGTAAACACCATATATTTT.